The sequence of this T cell receptor (beta chain) was determined in a study of STAT5B mutations in CD4+ large granular lymphocyte leukemia (dated 2022 in TCRdb). In the study overall: Among healthy controls, the CDR3 'QG' motif was associated with a particular HLA allele. The study compared the TCRbeta repertoires of patients with CD4+ T-cell large granular lymphocyte leukemia against the TCRbeta repertoires of healthy blood donors. Flow cytometry performed on FACSCanto II or FACSVerse showed that the purified fractions had more than 95% purity among lymphocytes.

The immunoSEQ assay at survey resolution was used to sequence TCRbeta rearrangements from genomic DNA. Per the authors' processing: In the TCR sequencing data, the smallest productive clonotype frequency that could be detected was 2.59 x 10-5. Only productive TCRbeta rearrangements, defined as complete and in-frame sequences, were included in the analyses. The clonality of each sample was calculated as Simpson clonality in the immunoSEQ Analyzer version 3.0. Based on frequency, clones were grouped as very rare, small, medium, large (1-20%) or hyperexpanded (>20%). OLGA 1.2.3 estimated generation probabilities, VDJtools produced V-gene circos plots, VDJdb was queried for specificities, and GLIPH identified CDR3 motifs. In TCRdb, the immuneACCESS table is reduced to in-frame sequences with V and J assigned. These tables do not hold every clone; where another copy was compared, an unresolved V gene accounts for under half, and the others remain unexplained. D and trimming were read from the DNA, whereas the V and J calls and clone size are those reported in that table. Here the sample has about 30,000 clones; about 77% occur a single time. Roughly 1.9% of the sample goes to the ten largest clones.

The paper as a whole reports these results and caveats: The main leukemic clonotypes were found to be private to each patient, although around a quarter of the main leukemic clonotypes were detected at low frequency in the non-leukemic repertoires of other patients. CD4-sorted patient repertoires appeared more clonal than healthy CD4+ repertoires, and this difference persisted after removing the putative leukemic clones. Data were not HLA-matched; higher clonality in CD4+ versus CD8+ T-LGLL could reflect the relatively small sample size. Enrichment of TRBV06-family usage was observed among the top patient clones (8/27) relative to healthy controls (2/35).

Worth noting for this clone: The clone's antigen remains unknown. No much larger clone is present one base from it, and per-base qualities are unavailable.

The CDR3 covers 14 residues, taking in both the cysteine and the phenylalanine. Here the CDR3 DNA is all that survives: 42 bases in frame from base 1. Here V drops 3 bases and J drops 9 bases, and the junction holds 5 bases not matched to any gene. Per the germline V gene (reference sequence), GTSNPN is the CDR1 and SVGIG is the CDR2. Buffy coats from around 37 blood donors, supplied by the Finnish Red Cross blood service, were used as healthy controls. All TCR-sequenced material derived from peripheral blood: patient blood samples and healthy donor buffy coats. Peripheral blood mononuclear cells were isolated by Ficoll-Hypaque gradient centrifugation. Magnetic purification was used to isolate CD4+ cells from the buffy coats of the healthy controls. Genomic DNA was extracted with the Gentra Puregene Cell and Tissue kit and quantified on a Qubit 2.0 fluorometer.

What was sequenced was CD4+ T cells from blood buffy coats. In this chain, TRBV30 is recombined with TRBJ1-6, with TRBD1 matching 10 junction bases. The source of this sequence is a human donor in good health. The nucleotide sequence reads TGTGCCTGGAGGCGACAGGGGGCAGGTTCACCCCTCCACTTT. Protein translation: CAWRRQGAGSPLHF. With the portions outside the CDR3 filled from the reference TRBV30 and TRBJ1-6 genes, the complete variable region becomes SQTIHQWPATLVQPVGSPLSLECTVEGTSNPNLYWYRQAAGRGLQLLFYSVGIGQISSEVPQNLSASRPQDRQFILSSKKLLLSDSGFYLCAWRRQGAGSPLHFGNGTRLTVT.